Sequencing of this T cell receptor beta chain was carried out in a study of beta chain features in type 1 diabetes. Study context: Patients looked much like healthy donors when it came to age, gender and cell yields.

On this clone: The antigen is not known.

Findings and limits, study-wide: Diminished insertions and augmented deletions at VDJ junctions characterized type 1 diabetes patients. For Type 1 diabetes patients, all four CD4+ subsets carried TCRB CDR3s that were moderately but significantly shorter. Naive, central memory and regulatory TCRB repertoires appeared more similar among patients than healthy donors.

All of the isolated RNA was reverse transcribed, so expressed TCRB transcripts were sequenced. Roughly 3.5 million reads per sample were averaged for naive, central memory and regulatory samples. TCRdb keeps only in-frame clones here, not all; method: immunoSEQ multiplex PCR. The data hold over 600,000 clones, with around 11% observed a single time. Input material: naive CD4+ T cells from blood. This sequence was found in a man younger than 40 with type 1 diabetes.

CDR3 coding DNA: TGTGCCAGCAGCGTAGCTACGATCGCAGGGGGCGACTATGGCTACACCTTC. Translation: CASSVATIAGGDYGYTF. V is TRBV9 and J is TRBJ1-2; 8 nucleotides align to TRBD1. This CDR3 has 17 residues. The germline gives CDR1 SGDLS, CDR2 YYNGEE. V dropped 0 bases and J dropped 3; count of bases not matched to a gene: 10.